These T cell receptor beta chains were read from a single sample in a study of spatial heterogeneity in lung cancer. TCRdb ran MiXCR on the 5' RACE reads and lists one entry per CDR3 protein. The data contain around 19,000 distinct CDR3 sequences, approximately 16% of them singletons. The sequences come from lung tumor tissue, collected at surgery. These receptors originate from a female donor with early-stage non-small cell lung cancer. Both conserved end residues are part of each CDR3. The order of the fields is D gene, clone size, J gene, V gene, CDR3 DNA, CDR3 protein. The D gene is left open where the match is weak. Not all rows give a size; the values are once, few, many and, for expanded clones, a class.

>TRBD2|few|TRBJ2-3|TRBV29-1
TGCAGCGCTCCTAGACTAGCGGGCACAGATACGCAGTATTTT
CSAPRLAGTDTQYF
>.|few|TRBJ2-3|TRBV6-6
TGTGCCAGCAGTTATCAGGGTAGCACAGATACGCAGTATTTT
CASSYQGSTDTQYF
>.|many|TRBJ1-6|TRBV7-8
TGTGCCAGCAGCTTTCAGACTGGAGATTCACCCCTCCACTTT
CASSFQTGDSPLHF
>.|few|TRBJ2-2|TRBV20-1
TGCAGTGCTAGAGCCCTTACTAGCACCGGGGAGCTGTTTTTT
CSARALTSTGELFF
>.|many|TRBJ1-3|TRBV2
TGTGCCAGCAGTCCGGACAGAGGAAACACCATATATTTT
CASSPDRGNTIYF
>TRBD2|.|TRBJ2-3|TRBV10-1
TGCGCCAGCAGTGACGGACTAGCGGGACTTTCAGATACGCAGTATTTT
CASSDGLAGLSDTQYF
>TRBD2|few|TRBJ2-7|TRBV5-1
TGCGCCAGCAGCCTGGCGGCGGGAGATGACGAGCAGTACTTC
CASSLAAGDDEQYF
>.|few|TRBJ2-5|TRBV27
TGTGCCAGCAGTTGGACGGGTCAAGAGACCCAGTACTTC
CASSWTGQETQYF
>TRBD2|many|TRBJ2-2|TRBV3-1
TGTGCCAGCAGCCATACTGGAAGCGGGGGTAACACCGGGGAGCTGTTTTTT
CASSHTGSGGNTGELFF
>.|.|TRBJ2-5|TRBV5-1
TGCGCCAGCAGCTTAGATCCCCCGGCGGCCCAGTACTTC
CASSLDPPAAQYF
>.|.|TRBJ2-4|TRBV12-3/TRBV12-4
TGTGCCAGCAGTCCCGGACTGGACCGTTTAGCCAAAAACATTCAGTACTTC
CASSPGLDRLAKNIQYF
>.|many|TRBJ2-7|TRBV6-1
TGTGCCAGCAGAGAAATGGGCGAGCAGTACTTC
CASREMGEQYF
>.|.|TRBJ2-4|TRBV2
TGTGCCAGCAAGGGGGGCTCCTGGGGCATTCAGTACTTC
CASKGGSWGIQYF
>TRBD1|few|TRBJ2-2|TRBV29-1
TGCAGCGTTGCCATGGGACAGGGTTCCGGGGAGCTGTTTTTT
CSVAMGQGSGELFF
>TRBD2|many|TRBJ2-5|TRBV20-1
TGCAGTGCTACCAGGACTAGCGGAAACCAAGAGACCCAGTACTTC
CSATRTSGNQETQYF
>TRBD2|many|TRBJ2-3|TRBV27
TGTGCCAGCAGTTTCGCGGGAGGGGGGACGCAGTATTTT
CASSFAGGGTQYF
>TRBD1|many|TRBJ2-5|TRBV11-2
TGTGCCAGCAGCGAAGAACAGGGGGCTCGGCAAGAGACCCAGTACTTC
CASSEEQGARQETQYF
>.|.|TRBJ2-1|TRBV5-1
TGCGCCAGCATTGGGGGCCCGGATGAGCAGTTCTTC
CASIGGPDEQFF